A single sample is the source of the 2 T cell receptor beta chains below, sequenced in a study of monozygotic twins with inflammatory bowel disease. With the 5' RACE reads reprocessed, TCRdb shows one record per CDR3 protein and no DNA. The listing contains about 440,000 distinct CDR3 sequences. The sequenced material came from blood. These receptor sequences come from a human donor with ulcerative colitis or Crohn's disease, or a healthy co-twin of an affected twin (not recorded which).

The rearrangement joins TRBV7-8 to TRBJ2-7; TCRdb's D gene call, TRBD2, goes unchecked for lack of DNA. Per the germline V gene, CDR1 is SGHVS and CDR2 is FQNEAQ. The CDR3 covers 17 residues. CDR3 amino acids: CASSLKVGMSADYEQYF.

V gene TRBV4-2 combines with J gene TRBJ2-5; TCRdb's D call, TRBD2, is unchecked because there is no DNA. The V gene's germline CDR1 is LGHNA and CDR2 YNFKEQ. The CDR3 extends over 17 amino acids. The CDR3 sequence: CASSQDTLAGARMTQYF.